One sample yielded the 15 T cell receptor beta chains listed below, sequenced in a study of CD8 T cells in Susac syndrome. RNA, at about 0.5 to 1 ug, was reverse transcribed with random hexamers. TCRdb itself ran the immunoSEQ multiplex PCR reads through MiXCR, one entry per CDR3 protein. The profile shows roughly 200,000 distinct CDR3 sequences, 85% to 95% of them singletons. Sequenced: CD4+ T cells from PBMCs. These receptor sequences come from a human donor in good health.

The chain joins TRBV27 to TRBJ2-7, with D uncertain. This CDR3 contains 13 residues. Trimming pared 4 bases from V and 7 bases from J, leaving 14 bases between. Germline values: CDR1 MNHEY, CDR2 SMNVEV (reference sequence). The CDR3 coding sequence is TGTGCCAGCAGTTCCCCTCTTCTAAGGGAGCAGTACGTC. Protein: CASSSPLLREQYV.

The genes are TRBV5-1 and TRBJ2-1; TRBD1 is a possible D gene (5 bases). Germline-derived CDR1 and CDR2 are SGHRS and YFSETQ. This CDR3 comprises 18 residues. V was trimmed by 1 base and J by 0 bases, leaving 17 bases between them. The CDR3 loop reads CASSLSGQTDFSYNEQFF. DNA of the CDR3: TGCGCCAGCAGCTTGAGTGGCCAGACAGATTTCTCCTACAATGAGCAGTTCTTC.

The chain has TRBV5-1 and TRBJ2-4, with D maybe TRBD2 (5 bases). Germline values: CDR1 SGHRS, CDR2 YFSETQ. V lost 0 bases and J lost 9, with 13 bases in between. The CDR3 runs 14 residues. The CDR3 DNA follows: TGCGCCAGCAGCTTGGTTGTCGCGGGCGGCATTCAGTACTTC. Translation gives CASSLVVAGGIQYF.

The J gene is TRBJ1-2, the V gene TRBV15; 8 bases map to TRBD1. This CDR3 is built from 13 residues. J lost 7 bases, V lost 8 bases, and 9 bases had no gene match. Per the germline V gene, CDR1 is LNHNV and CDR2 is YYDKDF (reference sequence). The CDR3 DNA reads TGTGCCACCGCTGACAGGGGAGGCCGTGGCTACACCTTC. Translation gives CATADRGGRGYTF.

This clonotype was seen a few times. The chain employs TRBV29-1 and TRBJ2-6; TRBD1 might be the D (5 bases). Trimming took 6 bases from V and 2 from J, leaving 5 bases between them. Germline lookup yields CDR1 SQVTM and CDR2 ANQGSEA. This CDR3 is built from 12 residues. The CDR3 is CSVRAGANVLTF. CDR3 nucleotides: TGCAGCGTCAGGGCTGGGGCCAACGTCCTGACTTTC.

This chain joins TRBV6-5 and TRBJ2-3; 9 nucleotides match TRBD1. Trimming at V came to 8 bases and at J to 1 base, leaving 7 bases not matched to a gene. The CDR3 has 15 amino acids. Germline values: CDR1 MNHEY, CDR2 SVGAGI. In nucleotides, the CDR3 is TGTGCCAGCGGAGGGGACAGGGTCCGCACAGATACGCAGTATTTT. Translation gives CASGGDRVRTDTQYF.

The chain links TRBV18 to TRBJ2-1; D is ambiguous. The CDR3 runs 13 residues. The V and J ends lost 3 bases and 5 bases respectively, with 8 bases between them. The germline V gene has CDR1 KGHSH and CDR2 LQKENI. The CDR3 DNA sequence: TGTGCCAGCTCACCGTCCGGACACAATGAGCAGTTCTTC. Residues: CASSPSGHNEQFF.

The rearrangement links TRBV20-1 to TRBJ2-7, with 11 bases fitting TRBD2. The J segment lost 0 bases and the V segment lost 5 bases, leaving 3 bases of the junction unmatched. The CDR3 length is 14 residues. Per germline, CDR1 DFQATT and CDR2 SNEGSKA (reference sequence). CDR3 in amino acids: CSASTSGVSYEQYV. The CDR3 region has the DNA TGCAGTGCTTCGACTAGCGGGGTCTCCTACGAGCAGTACGTC.

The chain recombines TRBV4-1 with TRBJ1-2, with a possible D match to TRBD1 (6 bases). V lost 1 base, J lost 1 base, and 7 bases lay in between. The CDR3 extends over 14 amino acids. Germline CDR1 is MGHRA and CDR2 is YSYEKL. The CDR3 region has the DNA TGCGCCAGCAGCCAAGCCAGGGGTAACTATGGCTACACCTTC. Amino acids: CASSQARGNYGYTF.

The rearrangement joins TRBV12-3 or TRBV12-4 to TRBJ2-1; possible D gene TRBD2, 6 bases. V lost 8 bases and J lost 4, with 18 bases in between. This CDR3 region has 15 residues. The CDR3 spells CASEGELAYYNEQFF. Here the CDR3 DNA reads TGTGCCAGCGAGGGTGAACTAGCCTATTACAATGAGCAGTTCTTC.

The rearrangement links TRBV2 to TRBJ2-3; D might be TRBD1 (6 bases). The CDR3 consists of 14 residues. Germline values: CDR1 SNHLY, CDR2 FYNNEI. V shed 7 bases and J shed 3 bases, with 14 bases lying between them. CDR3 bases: TGTGCCAGCACCCCCTGGACAGCGACAGATACGCAGTATTTT. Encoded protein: CASTPWTATDTQYF. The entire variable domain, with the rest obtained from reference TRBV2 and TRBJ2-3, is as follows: EPEVTQTPSHQVTQMGQEVILRCVPISNHLYFYWYRQILGQKVEFLVSFYNNEISEKSEIFDDQFSVERPDGSNFTLKIRSTKLEDSAMYFCASTPWTATDTQYFGPGTRLTVL.

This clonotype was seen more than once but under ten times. CDR3 sequence reads: CSVGNSDYGYTF. For the CDR3, the DNA is TGCAGCGTTGGTAACAGTGACTATGGCTACACCTTC. This chain uses TRBV29-1 with TRBJ1-2; D is undetermined. This CDR3 spans 12 amino acids. V lost 4 bases, J lost 3 bases, and 9 bases lay in between. Germline CDR1 is SQVTM and CDR2 is ANQGSEA.

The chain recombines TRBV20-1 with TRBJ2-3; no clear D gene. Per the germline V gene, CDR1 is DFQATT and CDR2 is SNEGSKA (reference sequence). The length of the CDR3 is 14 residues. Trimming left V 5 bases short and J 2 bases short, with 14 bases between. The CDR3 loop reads CSAPGLADTDTQYF. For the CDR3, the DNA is TGCAGTGCTCCCGGGTTGGCGGACACAGATACGCAGTATTTT.

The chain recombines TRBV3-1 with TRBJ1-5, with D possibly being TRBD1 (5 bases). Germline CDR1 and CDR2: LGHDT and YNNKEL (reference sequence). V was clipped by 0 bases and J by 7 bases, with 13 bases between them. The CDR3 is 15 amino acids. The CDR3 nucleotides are TGTGCCAGCAGCCAAGAAGGAGGGGCTAGGCAGCCCCAGCATTTT. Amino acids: CASSQEGGARQPQHF.

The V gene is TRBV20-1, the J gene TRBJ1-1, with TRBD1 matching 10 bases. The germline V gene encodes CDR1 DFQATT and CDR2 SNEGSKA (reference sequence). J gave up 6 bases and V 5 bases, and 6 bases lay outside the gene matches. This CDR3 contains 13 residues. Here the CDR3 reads CSARQGARSEAFF. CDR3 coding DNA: TGCAGTGCTCGACAGGGGGCTCGTTCTGAAGCTTTCTTT.